Listed below are T cell receptor beta chains from one sample, sequenced in a study of T cell responses to AZD1222 COVID-19 vaccine. Some clones are missing from TCRdb's copy, which holds only in-frame ones; the method was immunoSEQ multiplex PCR. The sample lists some 130,000 clones; 88% were seen once. Sample: peripheral blood, taken on day 0 of MenACWY control vaccination. These receptors were taken from an adult in good health. CDR3s include the opening cysteine and the closing phenylalanine or tryptophan. The order of the fields is CDR3 length, clone size, V gene, J gene, D gene, CDR3 protein, CDR3 DNA. A D gene is named only where the DNA matches it firmly. A row's size may be missing; if present it is once, few, many or a size class.

16	-	TRBV27	TRBJ2-1	TRBD2	CASRNHLAGGYNEQFF	TGTGCCAGCAGAAATCATCTAGCGGGAGGCTACAATGAGCAGTTCTTC
16	-	TRBV18	TRBJ2-1	TRBD1	CASSPAGTGGDGEQFF	TGTGCCAGCTCACCAGCCGGGACAGGGGGTGATGGTGAGCAGTTCTTC
15	-	TRBV15	TRBJ1-1	-	CATSRDFSGNTEAFF	TGTGCCACCAGCAGAGATTTCAGCGGGAACACTGAAGCTTTCTTT
15	-	TRBV2	TRBJ2-6	-	CASRTQSSGANVLTF	TGTGCCAGCAGAACACAGAGCTCTGGGGCCAACGTCCTGACTTTC
15	once	TRBV4-1	TRBJ1-5	TRBD1	CASSQEVTGDQPQHF	TGCGCCAGCAGCCAAGAGGTGACAGGGGATCAGCCCCAGCATTTT
14	-	TRBV11-2	TRBJ2-7	TRBD2	CASSISGATYEQYF	TGTGCCAGCAGCATTAGCGGGGCAACCTACGAGCAGTACTTC
15	-	TRBV5-1	TRBJ2-3	-	CASSLSGPGGDTQYF	TGCGCCAGCAGCTTGAGTGGGCCCGGCGGAGATACGCAGTATTTT
14	-	TRBV19	TRBJ1-4	TRBD1	CATSEGTGAEKLFF	TGTGCCACTAGCGAGGGGACAGGGGCTGAAAAACTGTTTTTT
14	once	TRBV11-2	TRBJ2-1	-	CASSSRDSYIEQFF	TGTGCCAGCAGCTCGCGGGACAGCTACATTGAGCAGTTCTTC
15	-	TRBV6-4	TRBJ2-7	TRBD2	CASSESAGVAYEQYF	TGTGCCAGCAGTGAATCAGCGGGAGTGGCCTACGAGCAGTACTTC
15	-	TRBV28	TRBJ2-1	-	CASSLSRSSYNEQFF	TGTGCCAGCAGTTTAAGCAGAAGCTCCTACAATGAGCAGTTCTTC
18	-	TRBV4-2	TRBJ2-7	-	CASSQESVTRALTYEQYF	TGTGCCAGCAGCCAAGAGTCCGTCACTAGGGCCCTTACCTACGAGCAGTACTTC
17	-	TRBV4-1	TRBJ1-1	-	CASSQHPSGRLNTEAFF	TGCGCCAGCAGCCAGCATCCCAGTGGACGGTTGAACACTGAAGCTTTCTTT
13	few	TRBV12-3/TRBV12-4	TRBJ2-7	-	CASSPHPSYEQYF	TGTGCCAGCAGTCCCCATCCCTCCTACGAGCAGTACTTC
15	-	TRBV4-2	TRBJ2-7	TRBD2	CASSQGTSGFYEQYF	TGTGCCAGCAGCCAAGGTACTAGCGGATTCTACGAGCAGTACTTC
16	-	TRBV4-2	TRBJ1-2	-	CASSQVGTVTNYGYTF	TGTGCCAGCAGCCAAGTTGGGACGGTCACTAACTATGGCTACACCTTC
18	-	TRBV5-5	TRBJ2-2	TRBD2	CASSKTGTSGIATGELFF	TGTGCCAGCAGCAAAACCGGGACTAGCGGGATCGCCACCGGGGAGCTGTTTTTT
14	-	TRBV27	TRBJ1-6	-	CASSLGRTFSPLHF	TGTGCCAGCAGTTTAGGTCGGACCTTCTCACCCCTCCACTTT
13	-	TRBV19	TRBJ1-1	-	CASRDRKDTEAFF	TGTGCCAGTAGGGATCGCAAAGACACTGAAGCTTTCTTT
11	-	TRBV2	TRBJ2-1	-	CASSPGYEQFF	TGTGCCAGCAGTCCTGGATATGAGCAGTTCTTC
15	-	TRBV5-1	TRBJ2-7	-	CASSLYASGDYEQYF	TGCGCCAGCAGCTTGTACGCGTCGGGGGACTACGAGCAGTACTTC
15	once	TRBV6-5	TRBJ1-1	TRBD1	CASSYFGDRATEAFF	TGTGCCAGTAGTTACTTCGGGGACAGGGCCACTGAAGCTTTCTTT
15	-	TRBV3-1/TRBV3-2	TRBJ2-1	-	CASSRDRDPYNEQFF	TGTGCCAGCAGCCGAGACCGGGACCCTTACAATGAGCAGTTCTTC
16	-	TRBV6-2/TRBV6-3	TRBJ2-7	TRBD2	CASSYSRKGGLYEQYF	TGTGCCAGCAGTTACTCGAGGAAGGGAGGGCTCTACGAGCAGTACTTC
12	-	TRBV7-9	TRBJ2-7	-	CASKGGSYEQYF	TGTGCCAGCAAGGGGGGTTCCTACGAGCAGTACTTC
16	-	TRBV21-1	TRBJ1-5	-	CASNLQGGSSNQPQHF	TGTGCCAGCAACTTACAGGGTGGAAGTAGCAATCAGCCCCAGCATTTT
15	-	TRBV9	TRBJ2-3	-	CASSVDAGITDTQYF	TGTGCCAGCAGCGTAGATGCGGGGATCACAGATACGCAGTATTTT
11	-	TRBV28	TRBJ1-2	-	CASSFLYGYTF	TGTGCCAGCAGTTTTTTATATGGCTACACCTTC
14	-	TRBV19	TRBJ1-6	-	CASRILGPDSPLHF	TGTGCCAGTAGGATTCTGGGGCCGGATTCACCCCTCCACTTT
13	-	TRBV15	TRBJ2-1	-	CATSREKSREQFF	TGTGCCACCAGCAGAGAAAAATCGAGGGAGCAGTTCTTC
14	-	TRBV2	TRBJ2-7	-	CASSVRGGGYEQYF	TGTGCCAGCAGCGTAAGGGGGGGAGGCTACGAGCAGTACTTC
15	-	TRBV29-1	TRBJ1-2	-	CSAPLGPGVSSGYTF	TGCAGCGCCCCCCTCGGGCCAGGGGTCTCTAGTGGCTACACCTTC
13	-	TRBV7-9	TRBJ2-3	-	CASSRSFADTQYF	TGTGCCAGCAGCCGGAGTTTCGCAGATACGCAGTATTTT
14	-	TRBV5-1	TRBJ2-7	-	CASSSEGQSYEQYF	TGCGCCAGCAGCTCGGAAGGACAGTCCTACGAGCAGTACTTC
15	-	TRBV24-1	TRBJ2-7	-	CATSAPGAPDYEQYF	TGTGCCACCAGTGCCCCCGGGGCACCGGACTACGAGCAGTACTTC
13	once	TRBV2	TRBJ2-7	-	CASSLSFAYEQYF	TGTGCCAGCAGCCTGTCCTTCGCCTACGAGCAGTACTTC
14	-	TRBV19	TRBJ1-1	-	CASSIGDHDTEAFF	TGTGCCAGTAGTATCGGGGACCATGACACTGAAGCTTTCTTT
15	-	TRBV7-9	TRBJ2-7	TRBD2	CASSSTSGRTYEQYF	TGTGCCAGCAGCTCGACTAGCGGGAGGACATACGAGCAGTACTTC
14	few	TRBV18	TRBJ1-1	TRBD1	CASSVRGSRTEAFF	TGTGCCAGCTCAGTCAGGGGGAGCAGGACTGAAGCTTTCTTT
15	-	TRBV7-9	TRBJ2-1	-	CASSFHRESYNEQFF	TGTGCCAGCAGCTTTCACCGGGAATCCTACAATGAGCAGTTCTTC
12	-	TRBV14	TRBJ1-2	-	CASSQANYGYTF	TGTGCCAGCAGCCAAGCGAACTATGGCTACACCTTC
15	-	TRBV4-1	TRBJ1-3	-	CASSPRGRAGNTIYF	TGCGCCAGCAGCCCTCGGGGAAGGGCTGGAAACACCATATATTTT
13	-	TRBV3-1/TRBV3-2	TRBJ2-1	TRBD1	CASSPNRGNEQFF	TGTGCCAGCAGCCCGAACAGGGGCAATGAGCAGTTCTTC
15	-	TRBV9	TRBJ1-6	-	CASSVTGRDNSPLHF	TGTGCCAGCAGCGTAACGGGGAGGGATAATTCACCCCTCCACTTT
15	-	TRBV4-2	TRBJ1-2	TRBD1	CASSQDRQGARGYTF	TGTGCCAGCAGCCAAGATCGACAGGGGGCAAGAGGCTACACCTTC
13	once	TRBV9	TRBJ2-7	-	CASSVGETYEQYF	TGTGCCAGCAGCGTAGGAGAAACCTACGAGCAGTACTTC
13	-	TRBV29-1	TRBJ1-2	TRBD1	CSSTHDRDYGYTF	TGCAGCTCTACGCACGACAGGGACTATGGCTACACCTTC
16	-	TRBV2	TRBJ2-2	-	CATPRERTTNTGELFF	TGTGCCACCCCCAGGGAACGGACTACGAACACCGGGGAGCTGTTTTTT